This T cell receptor (beta chain) was identified during a study of beta chain features in type 1 diabetes. Broader study findings: Reduced insertions and increased deletions marked VDJ junctions in type 1 diabetes patients.

V lost 1 base to trimming and J lost 13 bases, with 13 bases between them. There are 13 residues in the CDR3. CDR1 is KGHSH, CDR2 LQKENI, per germline. About this clone itself: Its antigen is as yet unknown.

Every isolated RNA sample was fully reverse transcribed, so sequencing captured expressed TCRB transcripts. Sequencing used immunoSEQ multiplex PCR; TCRdb keeps in-frame clones, though not all of them. The sample consists of hundreds of thousands of clones, around 15% of them appearing once. Approximately 110 mL of blood, on average, came from one heparinised draw per donor. The origin of this receptor is a man aged 18 to 30 in good health. Sequenced input: naive CD4+ T cells from blood. The chain has TRBV18 and TRBJ2-2; possible D gene TRBD1, 6 bases. CDR3 region: CASSPHEQGRLFF. The CDR3 DNA is TGTGCCAGCTCACCACATGAACAGGGACGGCTGTTTTTT.